These 8 T cell receptor beta chains originate from one sample sequenced in a study of T cell responses to AZD1222 COVID-19 vaccine. Generated by immunoSEQ multiplex PCR, the TCRdb table keeps only in-frame clones and is missing some. This sample has tens of thousands of clones, with approximately 89% found just once. This sample comprised peripheral blood, obtained 28 days after the second AZD1222 dose. The receptors stem from an adult who received the AZD1222 COVID-19 vaccine.

This chain joins TRBV27 and TRBJ1-1; TRBD1 matches 7 bases. The CDR3 extends over 15 amino acids. J was trimmed by 4 bases and V by 3 bases; bases with no gene match: 8. From germline, CDR1 is MNHEY and CDR2 SMNVEV (reference sequence). The CDR3 here is CASSFWTGPSTEAFF. CDR3 in DNA: TGTGCCAGCAGTTTTTGGACAGGACCGAGCACTGAAGCTTTCTTT.

V and J are TRBV7-2 and TRBJ2-6; possibly TRBD1 for D (6 bases). The germline CDR1 and CDR2 sequences are SGHTA and FQGNSA. CDR3 length equals 17 residues. Trimming took off 5 bases at V and 0 bases at J, with 14 bases between the two ends. In DNA form, the CDR3 reads TGTGCCAGCAGCCCTCAGGGGCAAATCTCTGGGGCCAACGTCCTGACTTTC. Translating it yields CASSPQGQISGANVLTF.

J is TRBJ1-2 and V is TRBV28; D remains ambiguous. CDR3 length: 12 residues. Trimming removed 3 bases at V and 8 bases at J, with 10 bases between. Germline V gene data show CDR1 as MDHEN and CDR2 as SYDVKM. The CDR3 loop reads CASSFWGSGYTF. The CDR3 nucleotides are TGTGCCAGCAGTTTCTGGGGTAGCGGCTACACCTTC.

This clone appeared once. The V and J genes are TRBV6-1 and TRBJ2-7, with a possible D match to TRBD1 (5 bases). CDR1 and CDR2 from the germline V gene are MNHNS and SASEGT. The V gene lost 3 bases and the J gene lost 5 bases, with 14 bases spanning the gap. CDR3 length: 14 amino acids. The CDR3 loop is CASSEAGIINEQYF. CDR3 DNA sequence: TGTGCCAGCAGTGAGGCAGGGATAATCAACGAGCAGTACTTC.

The chain uses TRBV7-9 and TRBJ2-3; D could derive from TRBD1 or TRBD2 (6 bases each). The CDR3 runs 12 residues. In germline, CDR1 is SEHNR, CDR2 FQNEAQ (reference sequence). V dropped 4 bases and J dropped 6 bases, with 8 bases sitting between them. In DNA form, the CDR3 reads TGTGCCAGCAGCTCGGGGGCGGATACGCAGTATTTT. This encodes CASSSGADTQYF.

This chain connects TRBV24-1 to TRBJ2-3; TRBD1 aligns across 12 bases. The CDR3 loop spans 18 amino acids. Germline V gives CDR1 KGHDR, CDR2 SFDVKD. V lost 3 bases, J lost 2 bases, and 8 bases stayed unmatched. CDR3 region: CATSDPPGQGAVTDTQYF. The CDR3 DNA follows: TGTGCCACCAGTGATCCACCGGGACAGGGGGCTGTCACAGATACGCAGTATTTT.

This rearrangement joins TRBV19 to TRBJ2-6, with D hard to call. This CDR3 spans 16 amino acids. The germline V gene encodes CDR1 LNHDA and CDR2 SQIVND (reference sequence). V lost 3 bases, J lost 2 bases, and 11 bases lay in between. CDR3 protein: CASSITATTGANVLTF. The CDR3 DNA is TGTGCCAGTAGTATCACAGCAACCACTGGGGCCAACGTCCTGACTTTC.

This rearrangement joins TRBV24-1 to TRBJ2-3; 10 bases line up with TRBD1. V trimming: 8 bases; J trimming: 6 bases; junction bases outside the gene matches: 10. CDR1 and CDR2 (germline): KGHDR, SFDVKD. This CDR3 has 15 amino acids. In nucleotides, the CDR3 is TGTGCCACCACCCCGGGACAGGGGCCACAGGATACGCAGTATTTT. Residues: CATTPGQGPQDTQYF.